The text below deals with one T cell receptor (beta chain). The data belong to a study of T cells after yellow fever vaccination. TCR cDNA, made by 5'RACE template switching, carried an added universal primer site and UMIs. TCRdb re-analysed the 5' RACE reads in MiXCR, keeping a single row per CDR3 protein. The sample consists of 500,000 to 700,000 distinct CDR3 sequences, about 19% of them appearing once. This sequence was found in a man aged 25-40 years who received the YFV17D yellow fever vaccine. Sequencing was performed on PBMCs, taken 15 days after the yellow fever booster vaccination.

CDR3 bases: TGTGCCAGCAGCACCCCCCCTGGGGAGCAGTACTTC. The encoded protein is CASSTPPGEQYF. The chain joins TRBV11-3 to TRBJ2-7; D remains unclear. Per the germline V gene, CDR1 is SGHNT and CDR2 is YENEEA. The CDR3 covers 12 residues. V was cut by 5 bases and J by 7 bases, with 12 bases left in between.